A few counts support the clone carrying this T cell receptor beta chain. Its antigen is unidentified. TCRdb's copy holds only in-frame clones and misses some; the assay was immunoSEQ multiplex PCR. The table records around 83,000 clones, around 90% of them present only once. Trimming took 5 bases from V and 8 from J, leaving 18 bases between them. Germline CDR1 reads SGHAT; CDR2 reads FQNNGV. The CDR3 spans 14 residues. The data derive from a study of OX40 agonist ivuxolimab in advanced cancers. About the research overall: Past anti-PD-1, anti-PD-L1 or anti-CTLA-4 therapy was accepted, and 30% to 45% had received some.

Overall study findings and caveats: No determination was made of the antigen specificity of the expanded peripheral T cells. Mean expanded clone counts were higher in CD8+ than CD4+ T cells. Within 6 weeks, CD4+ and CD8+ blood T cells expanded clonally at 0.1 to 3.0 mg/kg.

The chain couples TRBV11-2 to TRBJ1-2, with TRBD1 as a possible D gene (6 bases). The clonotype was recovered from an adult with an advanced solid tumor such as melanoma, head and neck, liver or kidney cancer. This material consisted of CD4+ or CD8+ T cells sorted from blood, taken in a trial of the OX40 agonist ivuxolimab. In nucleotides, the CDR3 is TGTGCCAGCAGCAACTTCGGGGGCGGTTGGGGCTACACCTTC. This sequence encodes CASSNFGGGWGYTF. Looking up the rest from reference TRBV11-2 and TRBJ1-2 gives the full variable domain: EAGVAQSPRYKIIEKRQSVAFWCNPISGHATLYWYQQILGQGPKLLIQFQNNGVVDDSQLPKDRFSAERLKGVDSTLKIQPAKLEDSAVYLCASSNFGGGWGYTFGSGTRLTVV.